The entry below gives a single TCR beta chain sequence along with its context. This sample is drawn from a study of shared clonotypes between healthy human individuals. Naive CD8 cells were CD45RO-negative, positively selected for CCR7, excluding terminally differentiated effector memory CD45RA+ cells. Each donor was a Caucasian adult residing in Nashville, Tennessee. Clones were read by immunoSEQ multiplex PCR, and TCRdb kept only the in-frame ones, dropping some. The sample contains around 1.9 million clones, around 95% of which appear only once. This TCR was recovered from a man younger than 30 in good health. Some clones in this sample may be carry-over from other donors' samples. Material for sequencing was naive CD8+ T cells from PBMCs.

CDR3 nucleotides: TGTGCCAGCAGTTCCACCAAAAACATTCAGTACTTC. Its protein product is CASSSTKNIQYF. This sequence joins TRBV2 and TRBJ2-4; D remains ambiguous. The length of the CDR3 is 12 residues. CDR1 SNHLY and CDR2 FYNNEI come from the germline V gene. Trimming left V 5 bases short and J 2 bases short, with 4 bases between. The whole variable domain, filled in from reference TRBV2 and TRBJ2-4, reads EPEVTQTPSHQVTQMGQEVILRCVPISNHLYFYWYRQILGQKVEFLVSFYNNEISEKSEIFDDQFSVERPDGSNFTLKIRSTKLEDSAMYFCASSSTKNIQYFGAGTRLSVL.